These 20 T cell receptor beta chains were all obtained from the same sample, sequenced in a study of blood T cell repertoires in COVID-19. Profiling relied on immunoSEQ multiplex PCR, and the TCRdb table lists in-frame clones only, not all of them. Here the sample spans over 350,000 clones, approximately 88% being singletons. The sample comprised PBMCs or T cells enriched from blood (not recorded which). These receptors were collected from a woman between 25 and 40 years old with acute COVID-19.

A few counts support this clone. The rearrangement links TRBV29-1 to TRBJ2-5; D uncertain. CDR3 length: 11 amino acids. Germline lookup yields CDR1 SQVTM and CDR2 ANQGSEA. The CDR3 DNA is TGCGCCGTGTCTTTGCGAGAGACCCAGTACTTC. It specifies CAVSLRETQYF.

The gene calls are TRBV19 and TRBJ1-1, with a weak D call TRBD1 (6 bases). The CDR3 has 17 amino acids. With 6 bases removed from V and 0 bases from J, the gap between germline ends came to 20 bases. Germline V gene sequence: CDR1 LNHDA, CDR2 SQIVND (reference sequence). CDR3 sequence: CASSPPPGHTLNTEAFF. DNA for the CDR3: TGTGCCAGTAGCCCCCCTCCGGGACACACCTTGAACACTGAAGCTTTCTTT. The full variable domain, completed using reference TRBV19 and TRBJ1-1, is DGGITQSPKYLFRKEGQNVTLSCEQNLNHDAMYWYRQDPGQGLRLIYYSQIVNDFQKGDIAEGYSVSREKKESFPLTVTSAQKNPTAFYLCASSPPPGHTLNTEAFFGQGTRLTVV.

The chain has TRBV4-2 and TRBJ2-7, with D possibly matching TRBD1 (5 bases). V dropped 4 bases and J dropped 7 bases, with 17 bases sitting between them. CDR3 length: 14 residues. From germline, CDR1 is LGHNA and CDR2 YNFKEQ. For the CDR3, the DNA is TGTGCCAGCAGCCCCTCGGCCAGGGTGGGGGAGCAGTACTTC. Protein sequence: CASSPSARVGEQYF.

V is TRBV5-4 and J is TRBJ2-5, with 10 bases identical to TRBD1. The germline V gene has CDR1 SGHNT and CDR2 YYREEE (reference sequence). CDR3 length equals 16 residues. The ends lost 0 bases at V and 3 bases at J; junction bases unmatched: 5. The chain's CDR3 is CASSLGRTGGKETQYF. In DNA form, the CDR3 reads TGTGCCAGCAGCTTGGGAAGGACAGGGGGGAAAGAGACCCAGTACTTC.

V gene TRBV6-4 combines with J gene TRBJ2-7; 11 nucleotides agree with TRBD2. CDR3 length equals 15 residues. V was clipped by 6 bases and J by 3 bases; unmatched bases: 7. Germline assignment: CDR1 MRHNA and CDR2 SNTAGT. As DNA, the CDR3 is TGTGCCAGCAGGGCCGGGACTAGCGGATACTACGAGCAGTACTTC. As protein: CASRAGTSGYYEQYF.

The chain combines TRBV6-5 with TRBJ2-7; the match to TRBD1 covers 7 bases. This CDR3 contains 15 residues. Germline V gene data show CDR1 as MNHEY and CDR2 as SVGAGI. The V segment lost 2 bases and the J segment 4 bases; nucleotides outside the gene matches: 8. CDR3 region: CASSYHEQGLYEQYF. The DNA for the CDR3 is TGTGCCAGCAGTTACCACGAACAGGGGCTTTACGAGCAGTACTTC.

The chain is built from TRBV19 and TRBJ2-7, with TRBD1 matching 9 bases. Looked up from germline, CDR1 is LNHDA and CDR2 is SQIVND (reference sequence). V shed 6 bases and J 1 base; nucleotides not matched to a gene: 7. The CDR3 spans 15 residues. The CDR3 sequence: CASRVRGTGSYEQYF. The CDR3 DNA reads as TGTGCCAGTAGGGTAAGGGGGACAGGGTCCTACGAGCAGTACTTC.

This chain links TRBV7-8 with TRBJ1-5; D call uncertain. Germline V gene data show CDR1 as SGHVS and CDR2 as FQNEAQ. V gave up 1 base and J gave up 5 bases, with 12 bases separating them. This CDR3 is 15 amino acids long. In nucleotides, the CDR3 is TGTGCCAGCAGCTTAGAGAGGGTGGGCGATCAGCCCCAGCATTTT. Translation gives CASSLERVGDQPQHF.

This clone was observed at least ten times. V is TRBV5-5 and J is TRBJ2-1; D gene unclear. This CDR3 has 14 residues. Germline V gene lookup returns CDR1 SGHKS and CDR2 YYEKEE (reference sequence). The V end was cut by 6 bases, the J end by 8 bases, with 18 bases between. In DNA form, the CDR3 reads TGTGCCAGCACCCCGGTTCGGGTTTTTGATGAGCAGTTCTTC. Amino acids: CASTPVRVFDEQFF.

This clone has just a few counts. CDR3: CASSPRDGQGAGEQYF. In DNA, the CDR3 is TGTGCCAGCAGCCCCCGGGATGGACAGGGGGCAGGGGAGCAGTACTTC. The J gene is TRBJ2-7, the V gene TRBV7-2; TRBD1 matches at 11 bases. Unmatched junction bases numbered 13, after V lost 5 bases and J lost 7 bases. CDR1 and CDR2 from the germline V gene are SGHTA and FQGNSA. This CDR3 is built from 16 residues.

The chain recombines TRBV20-1 with TRBJ2-7; TRBD1 matches 7 bases. This CDR3 contains 17 residues. Germline V gives CDR1 DFQATT, CDR2 SNEGSKA (reference sequence). J lost 4 bases, V lost 3 bases, and 18 bases had no gene match. The DNA for the CDR3 is TGCAGTGCTAGTATCCCGGCCCCCGGGACAGTCTATTACGAGCAGTACTTC. It codes for CSASIPAPGTVYYEQYF.

About this clone itself: A much bigger clone sits one base away, suggesting this may be a read error. This rearrangement joins TRBV27 to TRBJ1-1, with D uncertain. Trimming removed 2 bases at V and 1 base at J, with 5 bases between. CDR3 size: 13 residues. The germline V gene has CDR1 MNHEY and CDR2 SMNVEV (reference sequence). CDR3 residues: CASSLRENTEAFF. The CDR3 nucleotides read TGTGCCAGCAGTTTACGCGAGAACACTGAAGCTTTCTTT.

The chain links TRBV6-2 or TRBV6-3 to TRBJ1-1; a possible D gene is TRBD1 (5 bases). There are 16 residues in the CDR3. Germline CDR1 reads MNHEY; CDR2 reads SVGEGT. V lost 2 bases and J 0 bases, leaving 13 bases between the germline ends. The CDR3 nucleotides are TGTGCCAGCAGTTACGAATTCGGCAGGGTGAACACTGAAGCTTTCTTT. Translation gives CASSYEFGRVNTEAFF.

In this sample, this clone turned up once. V usage is TRBV18 and J usage is TRBJ2-2; TRBD1 might be the D (5 bases). Trimming pared 3 bases from V and 4 bases from J, leaving 21 bases between. Looked up from germline, CDR1 is KGHSH and CDR2 is LQKENI. The CDR3 extends over 18 amino acids. Here the CDR3 DNA reads TGTGCCAGCTCACCTCGGACATCTACCGCCGCAGGCACCGGGGAGCTGTTTTTT. Translated, it gives CASSPRTSTAAGTGELFF.

This sequence joins TRBV4-1 and TRBJ2-7, with a tentative D call TRBD2 (6 bases). CDR3 size: 14 residues. Germline CDR1 and CDR2: MGHRA and YSYEKL. Trimming removed 1 base from V and 2 bases from J, with 9 bases in between. The CDR3: CASSQGSGPYEQYF. As DNA, the CDR3 is TGCGCCAGCAGCCAAGGAAGCGGGCCCTACGAGCAGTACTTC.

The chain employs TRBV19 and TRBJ2-7, with 8 bases lining up with TRBD1. This CDR3 contains 15 residues. Germline V gene sequence: CDR1 LNHDA, CDR2 SQIVND (reference sequence). The ends lost 3 bases at V and 3 bases at J; junction bases unmatched: 7. The CDR3 loop reads CASSIQGQGGYEQYF. The CDR3 bases are TGTGCCAGTAGTATCCAAGGACAGGGCGGCTACGAGCAGTACTTC.

The chain couples TRBV27 to TRBJ1-1, with D possibly matching TRBD1 (5 bases). This CDR3 is 14 amino acids long. V was cut by 3 bases and J by 6 bases, with 14 bases left in between. Germline values: CDR1 MNHEY, CDR2 SMNVEV (reference sequence). The CDR3 sequence: CASSLEQGLSEAFF. For the CDR3, the DNA is TGTGCCAGCAGTTTGGAGCAGGGTCTTTCTGAAGCTTTCTTT.

The chain is built from TRBV19 and TRBJ2-6, with 8 bases lining up with TRBD1. V lost 11 bases to trimming and J lost 2 bases; unmatched junction nucleotides: 11. The CDR3 loop spans 16 amino acids. Germline V lookup: CDR1 LNHDA, CDR2 SQIVND (reference sequence). The CDR3 loop is CASSTGAPPGANVLTF. The CDR3 nucleotides read TGTGCCTCCTCGACAGGGGCACCTCCTGGGGCCAACGTCCTGACTTTC. The full variable domain, its missing parts supplied by reference TRBV19 and TRBJ2-6, is DGGITQSPKYLFRKEGQNVTLSCEQNLNHDAMYWYRQDPGQGLRLIYYSQIVNDFQKGDIAEGYSVSREKKESFPLTVTSAQKNPTAFYLCASSTGAPPGANVLTFGAGSRLTVL.

The V gene is TRBV19, the J gene TRBJ1-5; D not resolved. V lost 6 bases to trimming and J lost 4 bases, with 13 bases between them. CDR3 length equals 14 residues. CDR1 is LNHDA, CDR2 SQIVND, per germline (reference sequence). The CDR3 bases are TGTGCCAGTAGAGAGAGAGAGGAGAATCAGCCCCAGCATTTT. This gives the protein CASREREENQPQHF.

J is TRBJ2-3 and V is TRBV5-1, with D perhaps matching TRBD2 (5 bases). The CDR3 runs 14 residues. Germline CDR1 is SGHRS and CDR2 is YFSETQ. V dropped 0 bases and J dropped 0 bases, with 5 bases sitting between them. The CDR3 region has the DNA TGCGCCAGCAGCTTGGGACTAAGCACAGATACGCAGTATTTT. Translation: CASSLGLSTDTQYF.